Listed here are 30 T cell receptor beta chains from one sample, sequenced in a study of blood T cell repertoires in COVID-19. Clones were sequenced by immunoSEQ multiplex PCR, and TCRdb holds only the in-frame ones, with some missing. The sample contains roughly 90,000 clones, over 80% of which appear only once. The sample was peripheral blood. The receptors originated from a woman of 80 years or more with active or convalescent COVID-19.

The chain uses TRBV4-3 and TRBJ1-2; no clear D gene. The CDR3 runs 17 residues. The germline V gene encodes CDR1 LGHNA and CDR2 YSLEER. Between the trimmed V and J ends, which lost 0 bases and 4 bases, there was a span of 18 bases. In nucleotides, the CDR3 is TGCGCCAGCAGCCAAGATCATCGTCTGGGCATCAGCTATGGCTACACCTTC. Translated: CASSQDHRLGISYGYTF.

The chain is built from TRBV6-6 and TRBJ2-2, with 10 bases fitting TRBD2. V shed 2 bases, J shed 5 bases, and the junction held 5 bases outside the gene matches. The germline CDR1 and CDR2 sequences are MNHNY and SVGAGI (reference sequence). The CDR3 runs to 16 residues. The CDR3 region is CASSYHFSGGTGELFF. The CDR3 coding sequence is TGTGCCAGCAGTTACCACTTTAGCGGGGGGACCGGGGAGCTGTTTTTT.

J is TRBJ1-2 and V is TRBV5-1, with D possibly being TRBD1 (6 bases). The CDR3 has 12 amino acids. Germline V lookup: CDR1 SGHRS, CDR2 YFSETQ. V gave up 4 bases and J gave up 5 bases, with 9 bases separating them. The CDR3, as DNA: TGCGCCAGCAGCCTGGACAGTTATGGCTACACCTTC. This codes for CASSLDSYGYTF.

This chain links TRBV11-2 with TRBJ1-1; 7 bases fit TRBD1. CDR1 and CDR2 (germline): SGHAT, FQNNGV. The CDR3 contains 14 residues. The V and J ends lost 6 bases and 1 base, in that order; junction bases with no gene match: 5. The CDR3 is CASRPDRENTEAFF. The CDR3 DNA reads TGTGCCAGCAGACCCGACAGGGAGAACACTGAAGCTTTCTTT.

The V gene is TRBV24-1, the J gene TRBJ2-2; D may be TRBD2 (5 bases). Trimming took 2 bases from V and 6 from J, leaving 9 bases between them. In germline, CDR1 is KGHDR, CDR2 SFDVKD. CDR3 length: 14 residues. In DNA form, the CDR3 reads TGTGCCACCAGTGATTATAGCGTGGCCGGGGAGCTGTTTTTT. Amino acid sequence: CATSDYSVAGELFF.

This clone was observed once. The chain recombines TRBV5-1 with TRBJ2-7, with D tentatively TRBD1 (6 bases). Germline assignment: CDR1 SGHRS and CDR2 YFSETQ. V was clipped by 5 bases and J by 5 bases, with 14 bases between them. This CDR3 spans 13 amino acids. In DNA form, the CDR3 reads TGCGCCAGCAGGGGAGCGCCAGGGGACGAGCAGTACTTC. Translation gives CASRGAPGDEQYF.

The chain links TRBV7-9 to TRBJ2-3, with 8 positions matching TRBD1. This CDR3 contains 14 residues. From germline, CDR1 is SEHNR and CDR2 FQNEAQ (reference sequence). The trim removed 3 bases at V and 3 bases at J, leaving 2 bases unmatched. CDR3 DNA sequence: TGTGCCAGCAGCTTCCAGGGGGCGACAGATACGCAGTATTTT. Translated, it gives CASSFQGATDTQYF.

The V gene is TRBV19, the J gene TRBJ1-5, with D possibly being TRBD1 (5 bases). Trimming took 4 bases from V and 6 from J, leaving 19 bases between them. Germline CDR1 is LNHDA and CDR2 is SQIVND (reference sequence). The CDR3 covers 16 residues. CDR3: CASSNFGLRGGQPQHF. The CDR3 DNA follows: TGTGCCAGTAGTAATTTCGGTTTGAGGGGAGGTCAGCCCCAGCATTTT.

The CDR3 bases are TGTGCCAGCAGTGAAAGCCCCAGGGCCCTCGGTGGCTACACCTTC. Amino acid sequence: CASSESPRALGGYTF. V usage is TRBV25-1 and J usage is TRBJ1-2, with a weak D call TRBD1 (5 bases). Trimming took off 2 bases at V and 7 bases at J, with 17 bases between the two ends. The CDR3 covers 15 residues. CDR1 is MGHDK, CDR2 SYGVNS, per germline.

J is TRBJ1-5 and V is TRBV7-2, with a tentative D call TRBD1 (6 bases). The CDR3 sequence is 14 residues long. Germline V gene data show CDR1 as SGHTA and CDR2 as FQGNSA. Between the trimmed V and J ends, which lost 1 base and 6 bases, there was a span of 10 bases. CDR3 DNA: TGTGCCAGCAGCTTAGAGGGGGGGATTCAGCCCCAGCATTTT. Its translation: CASSLEGGIQPQHF.

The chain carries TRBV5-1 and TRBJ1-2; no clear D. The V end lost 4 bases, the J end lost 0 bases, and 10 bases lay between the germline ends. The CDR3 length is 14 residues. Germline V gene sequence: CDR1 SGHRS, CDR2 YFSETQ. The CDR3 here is CASSPDLTNYGYTF. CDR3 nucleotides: TGCGCCAGCAGCCCAGATTTAACTAACTATGGCTACACCTTC.

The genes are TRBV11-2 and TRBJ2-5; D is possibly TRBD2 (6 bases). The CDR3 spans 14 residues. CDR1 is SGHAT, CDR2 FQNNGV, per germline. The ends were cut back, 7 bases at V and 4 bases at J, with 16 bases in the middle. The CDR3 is CASTDEDYPETQYF. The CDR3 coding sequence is TGTGCCAGCACCGATGAGGACTACCCAGAGACCCAGTACTTC.

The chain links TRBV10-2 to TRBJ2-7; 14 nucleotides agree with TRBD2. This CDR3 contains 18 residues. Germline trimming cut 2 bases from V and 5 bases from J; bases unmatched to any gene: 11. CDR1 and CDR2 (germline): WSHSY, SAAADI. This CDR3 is CASSEMGLAGVSVNEQYF. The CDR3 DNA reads TGCGCCAGCAGTGAGATGGGACTAGCGGGAGTGAGTGTGAACGAGCAGTACTTC.

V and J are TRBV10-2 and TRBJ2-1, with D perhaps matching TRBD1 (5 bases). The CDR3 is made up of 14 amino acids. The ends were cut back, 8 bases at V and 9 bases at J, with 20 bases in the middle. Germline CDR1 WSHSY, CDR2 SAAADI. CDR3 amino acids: CASSSVLGAGEQFF. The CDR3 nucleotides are TGCGCCAGCTCTTCGGTCTTAGGGGCCGGTGAGCAGTTCTTC.

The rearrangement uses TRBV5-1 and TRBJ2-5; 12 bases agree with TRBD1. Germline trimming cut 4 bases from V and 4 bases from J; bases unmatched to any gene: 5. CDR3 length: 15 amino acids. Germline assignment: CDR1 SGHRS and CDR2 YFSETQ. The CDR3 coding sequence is TGCGCCAGCAGCACGGGACAGGGGGCCGGAGAGACCCAGTACTTC. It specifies CASSTGQGAGETQYF.

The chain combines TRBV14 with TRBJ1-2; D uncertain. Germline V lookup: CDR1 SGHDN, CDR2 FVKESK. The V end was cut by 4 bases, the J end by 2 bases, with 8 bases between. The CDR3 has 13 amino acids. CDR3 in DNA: TGTGCCAGCAGCCTACACCTGAACTATGGCTACACCTTC. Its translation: CASSLHLNYGYTF.

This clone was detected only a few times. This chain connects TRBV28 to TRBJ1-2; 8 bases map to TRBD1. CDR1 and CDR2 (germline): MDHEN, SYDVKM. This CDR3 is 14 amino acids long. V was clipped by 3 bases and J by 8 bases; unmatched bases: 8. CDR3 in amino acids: CASSFTSTGVGYTF. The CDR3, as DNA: TGTGCCAGCAGTTTCACCTCGACAGGGGTCGGCTACACCTTC.

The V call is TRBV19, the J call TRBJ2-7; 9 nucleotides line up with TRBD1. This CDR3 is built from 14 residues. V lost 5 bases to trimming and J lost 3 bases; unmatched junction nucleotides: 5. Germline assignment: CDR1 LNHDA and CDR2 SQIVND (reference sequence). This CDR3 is CASSYGTGNYEQYF. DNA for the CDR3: TGTGCCAGTAGTTACGGGACAGGGAACTACGAGCAGTACTTC.

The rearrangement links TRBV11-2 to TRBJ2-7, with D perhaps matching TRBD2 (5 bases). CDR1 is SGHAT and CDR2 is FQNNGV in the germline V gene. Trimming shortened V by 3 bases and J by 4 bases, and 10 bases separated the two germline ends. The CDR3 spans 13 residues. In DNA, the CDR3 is TGTGCCAGCAGCTTTTCCGGAGGATACGAGCAGTACTTC. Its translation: CASSFSGGYEQYF.

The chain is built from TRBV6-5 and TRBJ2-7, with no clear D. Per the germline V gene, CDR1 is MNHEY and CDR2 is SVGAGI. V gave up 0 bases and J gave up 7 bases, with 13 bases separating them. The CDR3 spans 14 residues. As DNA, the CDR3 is TGTGCCAGCAGTTACTCAATGAGCTCCCGAGAGCAGTACTTC. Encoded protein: CASSYSMSSREQYF.

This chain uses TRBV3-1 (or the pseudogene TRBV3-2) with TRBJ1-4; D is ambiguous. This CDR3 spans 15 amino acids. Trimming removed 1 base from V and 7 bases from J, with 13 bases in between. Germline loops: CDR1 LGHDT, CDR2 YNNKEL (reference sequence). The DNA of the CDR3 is TGTGCCAGCAGCCAAGTCTTAGGACTCGGTGAAAAACTGTTTTTT. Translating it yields CASSQVLGLGEKLFF.

The CDR3 sequence is CASSWDRGTTDTQYF. In nucleotides, the CDR3 is TGCGCCAGCAGCTGGGACAGGGGGACCACAGATACGCAGTATTTT. The rearrangement joins TRBV5-1 to TRBJ2-3; TRBD1 matches 11 bases. J lost 2 bases, V lost 3 bases, and 2 bases had no gene match. Looked up from germline, CDR1 is SGHRS and CDR2 is YFSETQ. The CDR3 runs to 15 residues.

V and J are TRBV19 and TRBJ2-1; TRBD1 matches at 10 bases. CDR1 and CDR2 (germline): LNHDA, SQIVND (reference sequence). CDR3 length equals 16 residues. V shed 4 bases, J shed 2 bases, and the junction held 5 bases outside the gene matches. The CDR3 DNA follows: TGTGCCAGTAGTACTACCGGGACAGGGGCCTACAATGAGCAGTTCTTC. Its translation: CASSTTGTGAYNEQFF.

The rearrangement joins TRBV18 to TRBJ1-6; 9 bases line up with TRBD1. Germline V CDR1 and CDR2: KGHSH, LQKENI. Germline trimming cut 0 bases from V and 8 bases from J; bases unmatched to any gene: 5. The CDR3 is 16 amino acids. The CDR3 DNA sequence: TGTGCCAGCTCACCACCGTATGGGACAGGGTATTCACCCCTCCACTTT. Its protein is CASSPPYGTGYSPLHF.

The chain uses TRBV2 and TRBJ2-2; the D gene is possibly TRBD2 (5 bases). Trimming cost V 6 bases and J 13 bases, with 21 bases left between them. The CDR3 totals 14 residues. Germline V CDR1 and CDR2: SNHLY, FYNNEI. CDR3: CASRTGSLTGRLFF. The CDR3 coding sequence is TGTGCCAGCAGGACGGGGTCCCTTACTGGCCGGCTGTTTTTT.

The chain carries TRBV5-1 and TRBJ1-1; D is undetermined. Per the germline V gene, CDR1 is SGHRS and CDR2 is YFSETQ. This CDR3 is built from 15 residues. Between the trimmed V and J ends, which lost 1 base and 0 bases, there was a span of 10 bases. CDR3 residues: CASSLFGDMNTEAFF. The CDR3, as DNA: TGCGCCAGCAGCTTGTTCGGGGATATGAACACTGAAGCTTTCTTT.

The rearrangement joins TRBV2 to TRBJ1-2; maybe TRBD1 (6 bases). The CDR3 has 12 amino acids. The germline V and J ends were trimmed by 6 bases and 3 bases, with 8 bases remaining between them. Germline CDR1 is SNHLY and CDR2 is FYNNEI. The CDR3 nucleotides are TGTGCCAGCAGGAGGACAGACTATGGCTACACCTTC. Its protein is CASRRTDYGYTF.

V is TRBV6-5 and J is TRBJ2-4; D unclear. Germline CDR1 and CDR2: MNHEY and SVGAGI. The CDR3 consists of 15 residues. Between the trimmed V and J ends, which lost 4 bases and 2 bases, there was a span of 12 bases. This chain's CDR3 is CASSSHSRSKNIQYF. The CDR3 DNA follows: TGTGCCAGCAGTTCCCATTCGAGGTCCAAAAACATTCAGTACTTC.

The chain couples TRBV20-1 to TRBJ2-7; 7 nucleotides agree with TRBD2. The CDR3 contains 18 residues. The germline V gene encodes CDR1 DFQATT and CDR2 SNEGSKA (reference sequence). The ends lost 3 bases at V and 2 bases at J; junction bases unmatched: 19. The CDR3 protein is CSASRVRGAGPVPYEQYF. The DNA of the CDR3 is TGCAGTGCTAGTAGGGTTCGCGGAGCGGGACCGGTACCCTACGAGCAGTACTTC.

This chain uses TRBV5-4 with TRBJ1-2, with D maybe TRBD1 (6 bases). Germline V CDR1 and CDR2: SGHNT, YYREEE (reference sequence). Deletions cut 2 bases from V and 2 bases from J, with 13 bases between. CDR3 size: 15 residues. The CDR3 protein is CASSLGQGRNYGYTF. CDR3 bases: TGTGCCAGCAGCTTAGGGCAGGGGAGAAACTATGGCTACACCTTC.